This T cell receptor (beta chain) was obtained from a study of T cells in Graves' hyperthyroidism and ophthalmopathy. Newly diagnosed hyperthyroidism patients aged 18 to 65 years had disease lasting under 2 months. From RNA transcripts, TCR beta CDR3 regions were amplified. The primer set for the first-round RT-PCR of the TCR CDR3 was HTBI. MiXCR, applied by TCRdb to the multiplex PCR reads, yields one record per CDR3 protein. The sample has hundreds of thousands of distinct CDR3 sequences, around 14% seen once; the top ten hold more than 4.5%. This clonotype has at least ten counts. Its matching antigen is unknown. This CDR3 region has 14 residues. With V trimmed by 8 bases and J by 2 bases, 5 bases remained unmatched. Germline assignment: CDR1 ENHRY and CDR2 SYGVKD. Study findings and constraints: A model using 13 V-J features told ophthalmopathy apart from stable hyperthyroidism.

What was sequenced was blood. The chain carries TRBV10-3 and TRBJ2-7, with 11 bases that match TRBD2. This clonotype originated in a woman in her twenties or thirties with Graves' hyperthyroidism that later progressed to Graves' ophthalmopathy. The CDR3 loop reads CAIAGTSGPYEQYF. CDR3 nucleotide sequence: TGTGCCATCGCGGGGACTAGCGGTCCCTACGAGCAGTACTTC.